These T cell receptor beta chains were read from a single sample in a study of T cell repertoires in cytomegalovirus infection. These receptors' antigens are unknown. TCRdb called the reads again in MiXCR, with one record for every CDR3 protein. This table has about 55,000 distinct CDR3 sequences, over 15% appearing once. The source material was CD8+ T cells from cultured PBMCs, sampled from culture after CMV antigen stimulation. Receptors were obtained from a human donor in good health (CMV status not recorded). Some clones in this sample may be carry-over from other donors' samples. Each CDR3 is given with its conserved first and last residue. D genes are given only for firm matches. Clone size is given for some rows only: seen once, a few or many times, or a class if the clone is expanded.

cdr3_nt: TGTGCCAGCAGCCCCCAGACAGAAACGGGCACCGGGGAGCTGTTTTTT
cdr3_aa: CASSPQTETGTGELFF
v_call: TRBV7-3
clone_size: .
j_call: TRBJ2-2
d_call: .

cdr3_nt: TGCAGTGCCCTTTGGGACTTTCAAGAGACCCAGTACTTC
cdr3_aa: CSALWDFQETQYF
v_call: TRBV20-1
clone_size: few
j_call: TRBJ2-5
d_call: .

cdr3_nt: TGTGCCAGCAAAGCCCAGGGGAGAGGTGAAAAACTGTTTTTT
cdr3_aa: CASKAQGRGEKLFF
v_call: TRBV12-3/TRBV12-4
clone_size: few
j_call: TRBJ1-4
d_call: .

cdr3_nt: TGTGCCAGCACGTCATCAACAGCCTATGGCTACACCTTC
cdr3_aa: CASTSSTAYGYTF
v_call: TRBV12-3/TRBV12-4
clone_size: .
j_call: TRBJ1-2
d_call: .

cdr3_nt: TGTGCCAGCAGCTTAATGGGGGGGCGATTCGAGACCCAGTACTTC
cdr3_aa: CASSLMGGRFETQYF
v_call: TRBV7-3
clone_size: .
j_call: TRBJ2-5
d_call: .

cdr3_nt: TGTGCCAGCAGCCTAGACGGGAGCTCCTATAATTCACCCCTCCACTTT
cdr3_aa: CASSLDGSSYNSPLHF
v_call: TRBV4-2
clone_size: .
j_call: TRBJ1-6
d_call: .

cdr3_nt: TGTGCCAGCAGCTTCGGGGTCGCTTTCAATGAGCAGTTCTTC
cdr3_aa: CASSFGVAFNEQFF
v_call: TRBV5-4
clone_size: many
j_call: TRBJ2-1
d_call: .

cdr3_nt: TGCAGTGCTACCCCCGACGCTAGCGGGTCCTACAATGAGCAGTTCTTC
cdr3_aa: CSATPDASGSYNEQFF
v_call: TRBV20-1
clone_size: .
j_call: TRBJ2-1
d_call: TRBD2

cdr3_nt: TGCGCCAGCAGCCAAGATCGTAGCGGGAGTGGAGAGCAGTACTTC
cdr3_aa: CASSQDRSGSGEQYF
v_call: TRBV4-3
clone_size: .
j_call: TRBJ2-7
d_call: TRBD2

cdr3_nt: TGTGCCAGCAGTTCACCCCAGGTGAACCGAAACACCATATATTTT
cdr3_aa: CASSSPQVNRNTIYF
v_call: TRBV7-9
clone_size: few
j_call: TRBJ1-3
d_call: .

cdr3_nt: TGTGCCAGCAGGCAAGCCCCCGGTGAAGAGACCCAGTACTTC
cdr3_aa: CASRQAPGEETQYF
v_call: TRBV4-2
clone_size: once
j_call: TRBJ2-5
d_call: .

cdr3_nt: TGTGCCAGCAGCTTAGTAGTATCTACCTACGAGCAGTACTTC
cdr3_aa: CASSLVVSTYEQYF
v_call: TRBV7-2
clone_size: .
j_call: TRBJ2-7
d_call: .

cdr3_nt: TGTGCCAGCACCCTGAGGTCCATTAACTATGGCTACACCTTC
cdr3_aa: CASTLRSINYGYTF
v_call: TRBV2
clone_size: few
j_call: TRBJ1-2
d_call: .

cdr3_nt: TGCAGCGCCGATGTGGCGGGGGAGCTGTTTTTT
cdr3_aa: CSADVAGELFF
v_call: TRBV29-1
clone_size: .
j_call: TRBJ2-2
d_call: .

cdr3_nt: TGTGCCAGCAGTGAAAGACTAGCGGGAGATGAGCAGTTCTTC
cdr3_aa: CASSERLAGDEQFF
v_call: TRBV2
clone_size: .
j_call: TRBJ2-1
d_call: TRBD2

cdr3_nt: TGCGCCAGCAGCCAGGTAGGGGACAATGGCTTCTACGAGCAGTACTTC
cdr3_aa: CASSQVGDNGFYEQYF
v_call: TRBV4-1
clone_size: few
j_call: TRBJ2-7
d_call: .

cdr3_nt: TGTGCCAGCAGCCGCCGGGGTCCCGAAGCTTTCTTT
cdr3_aa: CASSRRGPEAFF
v_call: TRBV7-9
clone_size: few
j_call: TRBJ1-1
d_call: .

cdr3_nt: TGTGCCAGACCTACCCGGGGCACCTCCCTATACAATGAGCAGTTCTTC
cdr3_aa: CARPTRGTSLYNEQFF
v_call: TRBV19
clone_size: .
j_call: TRBJ2-1
d_call: .

cdr3_nt: TGTGCCAGCAGTTCGCTCTCGGACAGACAAGGGGTCTATGGCTACACCTTC
cdr3_aa: CASSSLSDRQGVYGYTF
v_call: TRBV12-3/TRBV12-4
clone_size: few
j_call: TRBJ1-2
d_call: .

cdr3_nt: TGCAGTGCTAGTTTTGGGGCATTTCCCCCCCGCGAGCAGTACTTC
cdr3_aa: CSASFGAFPPREQYF
v_call: TRBV20-1
clone_size: .
j_call: TRBJ2-7
d_call: .

cdr3_nt: TGTGCCAGCGGGACTAGCGCCTACGAGCAGTACTTC
cdr3_aa: CASGTSAYEQYF
v_call: TRBV7-2
clone_size: few
j_call: TRBJ2-7
d_call: TRBD2

cdr3_nt: TGTGCCAGCAGTTCGACGTCGGACAGGAACACCGGGGAGCTGTTTTTT
cdr3_aa: CASSSTSDRNTGELFF
v_call: TRBV12-3/TRBV12-4
clone_size: few
j_call: TRBJ2-2
d_call: .

cdr3_nt: TGTGCCAGCAGCTTAGTGCAGAGCTCCTACGAGCAGTACTTC
cdr3_aa: CASSLVQSSYEQYF
v_call: TRBV7-8
clone_size: .
j_call: TRBJ2-7
d_call: .

cdr3_nt: TGTGCCAGCAGCTTACGAGGGCTAGCCTACGAGCAGTACTTC
cdr3_aa: CASSLRGLAYEQYF
v_call: TRBV7-2
clone_size: few
j_call: TRBJ2-7
d_call: .